The entry that follows covers one T cell receptor (beta chain) sequence. This CDR3 comprises 13 residues. Trimming removed 4 bases from V and 1 base from J, with 8 bases in between. The germline gives CDR1 SGHTA, CDR2 FQGTGA. The data were taken from a study of blood T cell repertoires in COVID-19. Study information: Samples came from the United States, Italy and Spain, spanning acute and convalescent COVID-19. T cells, B-cell-depleted T cells, or PBMCs provided the cDNA or gDNA that served as material.

Authors' processing steps: Reference gene primer amplification in the assay estimated nucleated cell counts. Assay used: immunoSEQ multiplex PCR; TCRdb lists only in-frame clones, some missing. The DNA was the basis for D and trimming; V, J and clone size are from that table. The sample contains around 130,000 clones, roughly three quarters of which appear only once. This chain links TRBV7-3 with TRBJ2-7, with a possible D match to TRBD2 (6 bases). The receptor was derived from a human donor in a cohort sampled during active COVID-19. What was sequenced was peripheral blood. The CDR3 is CASSSGTSYEQYF. In nucleotides, the CDR3 is TGTGCCAGCAGCTCCGGGACTTCCTACGAGCAGTACTTC.